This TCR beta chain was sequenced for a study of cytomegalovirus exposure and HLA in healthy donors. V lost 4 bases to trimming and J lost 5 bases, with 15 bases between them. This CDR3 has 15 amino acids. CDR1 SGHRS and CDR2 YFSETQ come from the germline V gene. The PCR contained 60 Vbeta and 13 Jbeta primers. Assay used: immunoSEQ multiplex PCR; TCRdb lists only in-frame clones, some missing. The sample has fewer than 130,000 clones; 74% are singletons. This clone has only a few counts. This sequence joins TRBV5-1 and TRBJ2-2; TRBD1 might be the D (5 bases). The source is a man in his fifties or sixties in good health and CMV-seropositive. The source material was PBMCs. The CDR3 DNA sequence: TGCGCCAGCAGCCAGGACACTGCTCGGACCGGGGAGCTGTTTTTT. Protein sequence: CASSQDTARTGELFF.